The present TCR beta chain was sequenced within a study of blood T cell repertoires in COVID-19. TCRdb keeps only in-frame clones here, not all; method: immunoSEQ multiplex PCR. The table shows 300,000 to 350,000 clones, with over 80% occurring only once. Germline assignment: CDR1 SGHTA and CDR2 FQGNSA. Trimming left V 1 base short and J 6 bases short, with 10 bases between. This CDR3 is built from 14 residues. The chain couples TRBV7-2 to TRBJ1-5, with a possible D match to TRBD1 (5 bases). The sequence came from a woman aged 45 to 65 with COVID-19, enrolled during active disease. The sequencing input was peripheral blood. CDR3 sequence reads: CASSLEVGRQPQHF. The CDR3 region has the DNA TGTGCCAGCAGCTTAGAGGTGGGGCGTCAGCCCCAGCATTTT.